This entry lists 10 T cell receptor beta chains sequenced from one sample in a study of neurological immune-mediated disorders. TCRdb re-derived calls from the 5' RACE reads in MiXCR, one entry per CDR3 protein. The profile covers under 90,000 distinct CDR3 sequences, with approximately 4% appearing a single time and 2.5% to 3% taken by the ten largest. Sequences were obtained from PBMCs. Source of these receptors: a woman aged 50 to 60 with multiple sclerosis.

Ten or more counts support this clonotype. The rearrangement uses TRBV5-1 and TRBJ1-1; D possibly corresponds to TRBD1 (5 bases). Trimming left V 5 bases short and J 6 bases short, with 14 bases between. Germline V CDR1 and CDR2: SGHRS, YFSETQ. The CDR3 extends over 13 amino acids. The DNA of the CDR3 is TGCGCCAGCAGGTGGGGGACGCAGGCTGAAGCTTTCTTT. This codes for CASRWGTQAEAFF.

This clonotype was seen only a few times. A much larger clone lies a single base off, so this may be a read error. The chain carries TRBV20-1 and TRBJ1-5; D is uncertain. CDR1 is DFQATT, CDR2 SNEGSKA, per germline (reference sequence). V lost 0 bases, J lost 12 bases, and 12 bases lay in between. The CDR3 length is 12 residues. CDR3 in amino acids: CSARDHGRHQHF. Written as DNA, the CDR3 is TGCAGTGCTAGAGACCACGGCCGGCACCAGCATTTT.

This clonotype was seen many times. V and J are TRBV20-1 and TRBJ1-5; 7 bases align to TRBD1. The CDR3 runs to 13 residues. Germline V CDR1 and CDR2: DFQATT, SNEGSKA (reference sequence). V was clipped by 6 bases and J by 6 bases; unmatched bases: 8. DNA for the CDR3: TGCAGTGCAGACTTTGCAGGGGGTCAGCCCCAGCATTTT. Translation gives CSADFAGGQPQHF.

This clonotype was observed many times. CDR3 nucleotide sequence: TGCGCCAGCAGCTTCATAGGAGAGACCCAGTACTTC. It encodes CASSFIGETQYF. The genes are TRBV5-1 and TRBJ2-5; no clear D gene. Germline loops: CDR1 SGHRS, CDR2 YFSETQ. Between the trimmed V and J ends, which lost 2 bases and 4 bases, there was a span of 6 bases. This CDR3 region has 12 residues. The variable domain in full, with the rest retrieved from reference TRBV5-1 and TRBJ2-5, is KAGVTQTPRYLIKTRGQQVTLSCSPISGHRSVSWYQQTPGQGLQFLFEYFSETQRNKGNFPGRFSGRQFSNSRSEMNVSTLELGDSALYLCASSFIGETQYFGPGTRLLVL.

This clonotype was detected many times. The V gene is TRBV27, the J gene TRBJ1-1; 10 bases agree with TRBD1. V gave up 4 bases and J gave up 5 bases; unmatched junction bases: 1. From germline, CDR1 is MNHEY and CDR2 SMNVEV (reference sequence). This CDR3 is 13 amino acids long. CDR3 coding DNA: TGTGCCAGCAGTTGGGGACAGGGGACTGAAGCTTTCTTT. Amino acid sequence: CASSWGQGTEAFF.

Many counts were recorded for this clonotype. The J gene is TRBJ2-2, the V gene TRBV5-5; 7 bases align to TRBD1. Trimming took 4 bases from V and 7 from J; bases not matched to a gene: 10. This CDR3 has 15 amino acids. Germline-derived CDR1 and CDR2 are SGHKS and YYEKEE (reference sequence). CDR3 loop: CASSARQGRSGELFF. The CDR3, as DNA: TGTGCCAGCAGCGCCCGACAGGGACGGAGCGGGGAGCTGTTTTTT.

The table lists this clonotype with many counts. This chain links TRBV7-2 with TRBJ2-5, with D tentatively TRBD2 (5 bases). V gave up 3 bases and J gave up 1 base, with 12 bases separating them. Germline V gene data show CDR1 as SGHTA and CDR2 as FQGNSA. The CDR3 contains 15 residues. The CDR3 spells CASSFSNGVQETQYF. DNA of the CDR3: TGTGCCAGCAGCTTCTCGAACGGGGTCCAAGAGACCCAGTACTTC.

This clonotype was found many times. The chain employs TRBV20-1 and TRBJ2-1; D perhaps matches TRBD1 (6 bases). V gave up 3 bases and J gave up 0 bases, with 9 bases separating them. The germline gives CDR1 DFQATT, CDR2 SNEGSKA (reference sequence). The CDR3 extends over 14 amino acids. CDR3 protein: CSARGASSYNEQFF. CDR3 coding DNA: TGCAGTGCTAGGGGGGCTAGCTCCTACAATGAGCAGTTCTTC.

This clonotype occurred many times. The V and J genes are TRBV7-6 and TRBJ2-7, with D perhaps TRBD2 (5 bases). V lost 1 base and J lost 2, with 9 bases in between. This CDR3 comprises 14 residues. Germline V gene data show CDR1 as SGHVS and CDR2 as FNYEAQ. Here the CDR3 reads CASSLEQLAYEQYF. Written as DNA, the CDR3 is TGTGCCAGCAGCTTAGAGCAACTAGCCTACGAGCAGTACTTC.

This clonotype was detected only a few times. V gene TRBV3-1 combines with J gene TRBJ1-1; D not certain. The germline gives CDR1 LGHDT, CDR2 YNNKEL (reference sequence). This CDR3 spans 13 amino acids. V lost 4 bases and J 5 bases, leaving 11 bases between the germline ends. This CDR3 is CASSRWARTEAFF. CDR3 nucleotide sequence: TGTGCCAGCAGCCGCTGGGCGCGAACTGAAGCTTTCTTT.